These 17 T cell receptor beta chains came from one sample sequenced in a study of cytomegalovirus exposure and HLA in healthy donors (dated by TCRdb to about 2017). The library relied on the immunoSEQ multiplex PCR assay. For the multiplex PCR, a mixture combining 60 forward primers for TCR Vbeta segments and 13 reverse primers for TCR Jbeta segments was used. This is the immuneACCESS table as TCRdb keeps it, with only in-frame sequences that have V and J called. A part of the clones is gone; compared with another copy, unresolved V genes explain less than half, and the rest is unexplained. Counted in this sample were 100,000 to 150,000 clones; roughly a sixth of them appeared once. The ten top clones hold 2.9% of the sample. Sequences were obtained from PBMCs. The receptor source for this set is a female donor in good health and CMV-seropositive.

The chain combines TRBV19 with TRBJ1-2, with a weak D call TRBD1 (5 bases). Germline loops: CDR1 LNHDA, CDR2 SQIVND (reference sequence). The germline V and J ends were trimmed by 5 bases and 4 bases, with 11 bases remaining between them. The CDR3 sequence is 13 residues long. CDR3 DNA sequence: TGTGCCAGTAGTCCCCCGGACACCTATGGCTACACCTTC. It specifies CASSPPDTYGYTF.

This clone was counted a few times. The CDR3 coding sequence is TGTGCCAGCAGAAGGACAGGGATATCCTATGGCTACACCTTC. Its protein is CASRRTGISYGYTF. The chain combines TRBV6-5 with TRBJ1-2; 8 bases agree with TRBD1. V lost 6 bases to trimming and J lost 4 bases; unmatched junction nucleotides: 7. The CDR3 runs to 14 residues. The germline V gene has CDR1 MNHEY and CDR2 SVGAGI.

The chain links TRBV9 to TRBJ2-7, with 8 bases identical to TRBD1. The CDR3 consists of 13 residues. In germline, CDR1 is SGDLS, CDR2 YYNGEE. After removal of 2 bases from V and 5 bases from J, the junction contained 3 bases not matched to a gene. The CDR3 coding sequence is TGTGCCAGCAGCGTCGGACAGGGTAACGAGCAGTACTTC. It specifies CASSVGQGNEQYF.

This clone was seen a handful of times. The chain joins TRBV27 to TRBJ2-5; 8 bases match TRBD1. The germline gives CDR1 MNHEY, CDR2 SMNVEV (reference sequence). V gave up 5 bases and J gave up 0 bases; unmatched junction bases: 5. The CDR3 has 15 residues. The DNA for the CDR3 is TGTGCCAGCAGTCGGGACAGGTGGGACCAAGAGACCCAGTACTTC. Amino acid sequence: CASSRDRWDQETQYF.

A few counts support this clone. V is TRBV9 and J is TRBJ2-5; unclear D gene. Germline CDR1 reads SGDLS; CDR2 reads YYNGEE. The CDR3 covers 12 residues. The V gene lost 0 bases and the J gene lost 4 bases, with 4 bases spanning the gap. Written as DNA, the CDR3 is TGTGCCAGCAGCGTAGGAGGAGAGACCCAGTACTTC. Protein: CASSVGGETQYF.

V gene TRBV23-1 combines with J gene TRBJ2-7, with D perhaps TRBD1 (5 bases). TRBV23-1 belongs to the ORF category, with a function that is uncertain. With 0 bases removed from V and 5 bases from J, the gap between germline ends came to 11 bases. The CDR3 has 14 residues. The CDR3 nucleotides are TGCGCCAGCAGTCAATCCCCAGGGCCCCACGAGCAGTACTTC. This gives the protein CASSQSPGPHEQYF.

The rearrangement uses TRBV10-3 and TRBJ1-1; 10 nucleotides agree with TRBD1. V lost 4 bases and J lost 5; bases outside the gene matches: 10. Per germline, CDR1 ENHRY and CDR2 SYGVKD. The CDR3 runs 16 residues. The CDR3 DNA follows: TGTGCCATCAGTGGATATACCGGGACAGGGGCTACTGAAGCTTTCTTT. Its protein product is CAISGYTGTGATEAFF.

This clone was picked up a small number of times. CDR3 nucleotide sequence: TGTGCCAGCAGTGAAGAAGGGGCTGGGGCCAACGTCCTGACTTTC. Its translation is CASSEEGAGANVLTF. This rearrangement joins TRBV2 to TRBJ2-6, with D possibly TRBD1 on 5 matching bases. Trimming removed 1 base from V and 2 bases from J, with 6 bases in between. Germline V lookup: CDR1 SNHLY, CDR2 FYNNEI. The CDR3 extends over 15 amino acids.

The rearrangement joins TRBV19 to TRBJ2-7, with D perhaps matching TRBD1 (5 bases). The CDR3 runs 13 residues. Trimming shortened V by 2 bases and J by 7 bases, and 12 bases separated the two germline ends. Germline V lookup: CDR1 LNHDA, CDR2 SQIVND (reference sequence). As DNA, the CDR3 is TGTGCCAGTAGTATAACAGGCAAGGGAGAGCAGTACTTC. It yields the protein CASSITGKGEQYF.

With respect to this clone: Other DNA sequences of this sample code for an identical CDR3. The rearrangement joins TRBV5-1 to TRBJ1-1; 7 nucleotides match TRBD1. Germline loops: CDR1 SGHRS, CDR2 YFSETQ. Trimming cost V 2 bases and J 1 base; bases outside gene matches: 2. This CDR3 comprises 14 residues. The CDR3 DNA reads as TGCGCCAGCAGCTTTGCAGGGGGGAACACTGAAGCTTTCTTT. Translated: CASSFAGGNTEAFF.

This clone was seen more than once but under ten times. Other DNA sequences in this specimen translate into the identical CDR3. The genes are TRBV7-2 and TRBJ2-5; D is perhaps TRBD1 (5 bases). The V and J ends lost 0 bases and 3 bases respectively, with 5 bases between them. This CDR3 is built from 13 residues. The germline gives CDR1 SGHTA, CDR2 FQGNSA. CDR3 sequence reads: CASSLAREETQYF. CDR3 sequence (DNA): TGTGCCAGCAGCTTAGCCAGGGAAGAGACCCAGTACTTC.

The chain links TRBV29-1 to TRBJ2-6; weak D call: TRBD2 (6 bases). This CDR3 is 13 amino acids long. The germline V and J ends were trimmed by 6 bases and 0 bases, with 6 bases remaining between them. Germline CDR1 is SQVTM and CDR2 is ANQGSEA. DNA for the CDR3: TGCAGCGTGCGGGACTCTGGGGCCAACGTCCTGACTTTC. This sequence encodes CSVRDSGANVLTF.

This clone was seen a few times. This chain connects TRBV7-2 to TRBJ1-3, with a weak D call TRBD1 (6 bases). The germline V gene has CDR1 SGHTA and CDR2 FQGNSA. The CDR3 spans 18 residues. With 4 bases removed from V and 0 bases from J, the gap between germline ends came to 19 bases. In DNA, the CDR3 is TGTGCCAGCAGCTGGGGGTCTGGACAGTTACGCTCTGGAAACACCATATATTTT. Its protein is CASSWGSGQLRSGNTIYF.

This clone was detected only a few times. Distinct nucleotide sequences in the sample also encode this CDR3. The rearrangement links TRBV28 to TRBJ1-2; D is possibly TRBD1 (6 bases). This CDR3 comprises 12 residues. Germline assignment: CDR1 MDHEN and CDR2 SYDVKM. Trimming cost V 2 bases and J 5 bases, with 6 bases left between them. The DNA for the CDR3 is TGTGCCAGCAGTTTAAGGGGGTATGGCTACACCTTC. Protein product: CASSLRGYGYTF.

This clone was counted between two and nine times. This chain connects TRBV25-1 to TRBJ2-7; 9 nucleotides match TRBD1. CDR1 and CDR2 (germline): MGHDK, SYGVNS. The V gene end was trimmed by 6 bases and the J gene end by 2 bases; junction bases not matched to a gene: 2. The CDR3 is 13 amino acids. For the CDR3, the DNA is TGTGCCAGCAGGAGACAGGGGGCCTACGAGCAGTACTTC. Its translation: CASRRQGAYEQYF.

This sequence joins TRBV7-7 and TRBJ2-5; TRBD1 matches 7 bases. CDR3 length: 15 amino acids. CDR1 is SSHAT, CDR2 FNYEAQ, per germline (reference sequence). The V gene end was trimmed by 6 bases and the J gene end by 4 bases; junction bases not matched to a gene: 11. The CDR3 DNA is TGTGCCAGCAGTCGAAACAGGGGCGTAGGAGAGACCCAGTACTTC. Translation: CASSRNRGVGETQYF.

This chain joins TRBV6-4 and TRBJ2-5, with 7 nucleotides matching TRBD1. Matching the DNA end better, TRBJ2-7 makes the J call doubtful. The CDR3 consists of 20 residues. CDR1 and CDR2 from the germline V gene are MRHNA and SNTAGT. CDR3 DNA: TGTGCCAGCAGTGAGAACCCAAAGTCCCCAGACAGGGCCCCAACCTACGAGCAGTACTTC. Protein product: CASSENPKSPDRAPTYEQYF.